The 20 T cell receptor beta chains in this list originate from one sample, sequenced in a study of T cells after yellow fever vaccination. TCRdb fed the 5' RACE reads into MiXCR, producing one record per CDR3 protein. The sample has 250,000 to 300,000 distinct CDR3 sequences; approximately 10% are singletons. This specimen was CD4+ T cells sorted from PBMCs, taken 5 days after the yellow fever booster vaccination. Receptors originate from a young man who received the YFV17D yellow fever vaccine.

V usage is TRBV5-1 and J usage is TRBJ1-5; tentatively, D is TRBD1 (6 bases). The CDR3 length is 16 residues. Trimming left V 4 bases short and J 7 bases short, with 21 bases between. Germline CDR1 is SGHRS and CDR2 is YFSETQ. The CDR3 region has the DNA TGCGCCAGCAGCCGGAGACAGGAGGGCGGCGGACAGCCCCAGCATTTT. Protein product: CASSRRQEGGGQPQHF.

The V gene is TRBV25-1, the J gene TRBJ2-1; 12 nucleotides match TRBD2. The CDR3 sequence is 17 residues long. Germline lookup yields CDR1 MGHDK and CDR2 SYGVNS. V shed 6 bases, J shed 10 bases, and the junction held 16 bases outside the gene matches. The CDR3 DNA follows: TGTGCCAGCAGAGAAAACTCTAGCGGGGGGGCCAAGCCCGAGCAGTTCTTC. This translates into CASRENSSGGAKPEQFF. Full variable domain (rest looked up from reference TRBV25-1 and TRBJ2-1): EADIYQTPRYLVIGTGKKITLECSQTMGHDKMYWYQQDPGMELHLIHYSYGVNSTEKGDLSSESTVSRIRTEHFPLTLESARPSHTSQYLCASRENSSGGAKPEQFFGPGTRLTVL.

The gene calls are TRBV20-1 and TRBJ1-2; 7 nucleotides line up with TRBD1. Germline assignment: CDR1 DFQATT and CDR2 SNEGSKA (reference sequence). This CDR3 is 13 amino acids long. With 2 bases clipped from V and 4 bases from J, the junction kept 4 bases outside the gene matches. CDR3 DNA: TGCAGTGCTAGAAAATGGGACAGCTATGGCTACACCTTC. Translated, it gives CSARKWDSYGYTF.

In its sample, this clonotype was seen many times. CDR3 coding DNA: TGTGCCAGTTCGCGGGGGGGCTCTTTAAATGAGCAGTTCTTC. Protein: CASSRGGSLNEQFF. V usage is TRBV28 and J usage is TRBJ2-1, with 9 bases that match TRBD2. The V and J ends lost 9 bases and 7 bases, in that order; junction bases with no gene match: 10. CDR1 is MDHEN, CDR2 SYDVKM, per germline. This CDR3 comprises 14 residues. Variable domain in full (rest from reference TRBV28 and TRBJ2-1): DVKVTQSSRYLVKRTGEKVFLECVQDMDHENMFWYRQDPGLGLRLIYFSYDVKMKEKGDIPEGYSVSREKKERFSLILESASTNQTSMYLCASSRGGSLNEQFFGPGTRLTVL.

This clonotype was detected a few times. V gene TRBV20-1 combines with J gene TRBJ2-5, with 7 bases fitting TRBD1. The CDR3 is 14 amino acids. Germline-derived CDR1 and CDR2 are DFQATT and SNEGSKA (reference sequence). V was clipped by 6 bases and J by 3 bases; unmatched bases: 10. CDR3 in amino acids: CSAVPGTAEETQYF. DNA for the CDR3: TGCAGTGCCGTCCCCGGGACAGCCGAAGAGACCCAGTACTTC.

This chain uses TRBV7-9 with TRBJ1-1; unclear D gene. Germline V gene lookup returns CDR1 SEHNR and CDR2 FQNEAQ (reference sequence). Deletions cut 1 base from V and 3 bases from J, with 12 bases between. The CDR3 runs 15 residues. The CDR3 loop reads CASSLGQARDTEAFF. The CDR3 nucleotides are TGTGCCAGCAGCTTAGGGCAAGCTCGGGACACTGAAGCTTTCTTT.

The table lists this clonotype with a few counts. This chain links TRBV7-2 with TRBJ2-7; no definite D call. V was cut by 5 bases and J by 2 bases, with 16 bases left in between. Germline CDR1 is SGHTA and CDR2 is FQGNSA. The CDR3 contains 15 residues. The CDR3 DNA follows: TGTGCCAGCAGCCAAGCTGCCTTCTTCACCTACGAGCAGTACTTC. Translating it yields CASSQAAFFTYEQYF.

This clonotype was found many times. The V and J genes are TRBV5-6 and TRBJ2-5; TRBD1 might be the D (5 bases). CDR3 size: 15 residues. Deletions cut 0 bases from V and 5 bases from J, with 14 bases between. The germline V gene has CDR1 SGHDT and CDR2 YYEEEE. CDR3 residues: CASSLVAGPRETQYF. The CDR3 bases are TGTGCCAGCAGCTTGGTTGCAGGGCCTCGTGAGACCCAGTACTTC.

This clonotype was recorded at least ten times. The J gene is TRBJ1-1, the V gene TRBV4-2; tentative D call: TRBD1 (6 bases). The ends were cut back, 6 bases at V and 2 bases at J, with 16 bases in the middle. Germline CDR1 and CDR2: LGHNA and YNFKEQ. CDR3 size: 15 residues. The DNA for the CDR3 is TGTGCCAGCAGGCGCTCGGGGGGGGCAAACACTGAAGCTTTCTTT. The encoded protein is CASRRSGGANTEAFF.

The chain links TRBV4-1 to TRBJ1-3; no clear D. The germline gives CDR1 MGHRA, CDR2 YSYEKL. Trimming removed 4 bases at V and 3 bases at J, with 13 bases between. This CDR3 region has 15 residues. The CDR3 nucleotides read TGCGCCAGCAGCCCCCTGCGGGGAGGTGGAAACACCATATATTTT. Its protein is CASSPLRGGGNTIYF.

CDR3 coding DNA: TGTGCCACCGCTAGGGACAGCGCCGGAGATGTTAAGTTCTTC. Translated: CATARDSAGDVKFF. The J gene is TRBJ2-1, the V gene TRBV2; 7 bases are a match to TRBD1. The CDR3 runs 14 residues. CDR1 is SNHLY and CDR2 is FYNNEI in the germline V gene. Unmatched junction bases numbered 20, after V lost 10 bases and J lost 14 bases.

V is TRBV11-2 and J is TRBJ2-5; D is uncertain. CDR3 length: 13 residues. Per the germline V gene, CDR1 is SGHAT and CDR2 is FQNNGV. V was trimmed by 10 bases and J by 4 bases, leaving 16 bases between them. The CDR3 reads CATGPRWSETQYF. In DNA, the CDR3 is TGTGCCACCGGGCCCAGGTGGTCAGAGACCCAGTACTTC. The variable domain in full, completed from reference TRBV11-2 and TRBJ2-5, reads EAGVAQSPRYKIIEKRQSVAFWCNPISGHATLYWYQQILGQGPKLLIQFQNNGVVDDSQLPKDRFSAERLKGVDSTLKIQPAKLEDSAVYLCATGPRWSETQYFGPGTRLLVL.

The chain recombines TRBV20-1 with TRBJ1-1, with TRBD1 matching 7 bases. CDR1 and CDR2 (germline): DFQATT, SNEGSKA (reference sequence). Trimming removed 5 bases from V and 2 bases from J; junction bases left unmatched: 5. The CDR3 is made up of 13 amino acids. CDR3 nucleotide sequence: TGCAGTGCTGACAGACAGGGAAACACTGAAGCTTTCTTT. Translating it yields CSADRQGNTEAFF.

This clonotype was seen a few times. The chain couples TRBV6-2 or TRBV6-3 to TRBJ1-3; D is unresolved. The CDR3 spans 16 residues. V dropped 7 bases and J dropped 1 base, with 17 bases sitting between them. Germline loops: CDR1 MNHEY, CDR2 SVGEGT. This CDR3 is CASTSSVVRSGNTIYF. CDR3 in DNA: TGTGCCAGCACCTCCTCAGTGGTACGGTCTGGAAACACCATATATTTT.

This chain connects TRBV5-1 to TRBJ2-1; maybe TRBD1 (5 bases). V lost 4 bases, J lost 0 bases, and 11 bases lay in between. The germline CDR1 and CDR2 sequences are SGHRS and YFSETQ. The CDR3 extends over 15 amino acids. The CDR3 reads CASSRRVGSYNEQFF. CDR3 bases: TGCGCCAGCAGCCGCAGGGTAGGCTCCTACAATGAGCAGTTCTTC.

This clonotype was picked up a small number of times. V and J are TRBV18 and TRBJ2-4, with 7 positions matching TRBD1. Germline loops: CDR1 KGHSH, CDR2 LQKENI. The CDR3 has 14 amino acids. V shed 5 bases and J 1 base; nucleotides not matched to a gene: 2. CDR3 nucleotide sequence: TGTGCCAGCTCAGAACAGGGGGCCAAAAACATTCAGTACTTC. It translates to CASSEQGAKNIQYF.

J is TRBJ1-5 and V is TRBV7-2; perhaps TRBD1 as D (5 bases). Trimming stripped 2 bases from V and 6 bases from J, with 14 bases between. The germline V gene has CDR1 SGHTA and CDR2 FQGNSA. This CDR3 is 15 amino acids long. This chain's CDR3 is CASSLLSQGGQPQHF. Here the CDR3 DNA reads TGTGCCAGCAGCTTACTATCCCAGGGAGGTCAGCCCCAGCATTTT.

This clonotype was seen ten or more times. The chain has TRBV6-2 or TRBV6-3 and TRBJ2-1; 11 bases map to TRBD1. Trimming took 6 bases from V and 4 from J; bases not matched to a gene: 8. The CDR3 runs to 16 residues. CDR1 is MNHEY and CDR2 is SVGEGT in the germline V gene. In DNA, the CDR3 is TGTGCCAGCAGAGCTATCGGGACAGGGGGTTACAATGAGCAGTTCTTC. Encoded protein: CASRAIGTGGYNEQFF.

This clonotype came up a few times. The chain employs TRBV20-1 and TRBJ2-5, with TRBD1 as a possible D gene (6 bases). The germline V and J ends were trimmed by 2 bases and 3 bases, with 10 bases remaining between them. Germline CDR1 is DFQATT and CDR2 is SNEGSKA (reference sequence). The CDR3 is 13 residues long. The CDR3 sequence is CSARFAGEETQYF. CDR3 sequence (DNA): TGCAGTGCTAGATTCGCAGGGGAAGAGACCCAGTACTTC.

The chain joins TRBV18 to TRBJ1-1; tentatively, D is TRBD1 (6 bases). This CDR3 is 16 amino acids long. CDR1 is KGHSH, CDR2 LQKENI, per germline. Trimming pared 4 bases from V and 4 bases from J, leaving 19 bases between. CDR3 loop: CASSQGDSWLTTEAFF. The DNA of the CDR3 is TGTGCCAGCTCACAGGGGGATTCGTGGCTGACCACTGAAGCTTTCTTT.